The source of this TCR beta chain is a study of cytomegalovirus exposure and HLA in healthy donors. Primers included in the PCR were 60 Vbeta and 13 Jbeta primers. Measured with immunoSEQ multiplex PCR; TCRdb has only the in-frame clones, and not every one. Of 100,000 to 150,000 clones listed, more than 60% were seen once; the top ten hold 13%. To note about this clone: Its specificity is not known.

Points from the study as a whole: In an earlier analysis, in roughly 600 donors, most V segments appeared productive either ~90% or ~30% of the time. A list of roughly 180 TCR beta chains associated with cytomegalovirus was given. Generally TCR sequences proved uncommon, though certain public TCRs appeared in numerous donors.

The origin of this receptor is a woman in her sixties or seventies in good health and CMV-seropositive. Material for sequencing was PBMCs.

The CDR3 reads CASSPLDRGSDSPLHF. The CDR3, as DNA: TGTGCCAGCTCACCACTCGACAGGGGGTCGGATTCACCCCTCCACTTT. This chain uses TRBV18 with TRBJ1-6; 9 bases line up with TRBD1. J gave up 8 bases and V 1 base, and 6 bases lay outside the gene matches. From germline, CDR1 is KGHSH and CDR2 LQKENI. The CDR3 contains 16 residues.